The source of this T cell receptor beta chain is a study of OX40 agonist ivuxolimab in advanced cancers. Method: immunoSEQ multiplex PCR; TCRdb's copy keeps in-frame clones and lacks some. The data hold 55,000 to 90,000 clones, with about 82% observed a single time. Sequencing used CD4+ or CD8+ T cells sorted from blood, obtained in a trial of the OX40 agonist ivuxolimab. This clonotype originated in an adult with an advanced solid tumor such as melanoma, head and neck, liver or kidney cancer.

CDR3 sequence: CASSLVMYTEAFF. CDR3 nucleotides: TGTGCCAGCAGCTTAGTGATGTACACTGAAGCTTTCTTT. The V call is TRBV7-2, the J call TRBJ1-1, with unresolved D. The CDR3 is 13 amino acids. V lost 1 base to trimming and J lost 3 bases, with 6 bases between them. CDR1 is SGHTA and CDR2 is FQGNSA in the germline V gene.